This section outlines one T cell receptor beta chain sequence together with its context. The V and J ends lost 5 bases and 8 bases, in that order; junction bases with no gene match: 5. The CDR3 contains 15 residues. Germline V gene sequence: CDR1 SSHAT, CDR2 FNYEAQ (reference sequence). This entry is derived from a study of blood T cell repertoires in COVID-19. Across the study: Donors in the United States, Italy and Spain gave samples during acute or convalescent COVID-19.

As processed by the authors: Amplification of reference gene primers was used by the study to estimate nucleated cell counts. Libraries were prepared by immunoSEQ multiplex PCR; TCRdb keeps only in-frame clonotypes and omits some of them. The V and J calls and clone size were taken over from that table, and D and trimming were inferred from the DNA. The profile shows approximately 250,000 clones, more than 80% of them singletons. V usage is TRBV7-7 and J usage is TRBJ2-1, with 14 bases aligning to TRBD2. The sequence derives from a woman aged 30 to 39 with acute COVID-19. Sequencing input: PBMCs or T cells enriched from blood (not recorded which). This CDR3 is CASSPGLAGDDEQFF. CDR3 coding DNA: TGTGCCAGCAGCCCGGGACTAGCGGGAGATGATGAGCAGTTCTTC.